These T cell receptor beta chains were read from a single sample in a study of shared clonotypes between healthy human individuals. Profiled with immunoSEQ multiplex PCR; TCRdb holds only in-frame clones, not every one. Among about 580,000 clones listed, 95% to 98% were seen once. Sequencing was done on a sample of naive CD8+ T cells sorted from blood. Receptor source: a man younger than 45 in good health. Each CDR3 is given with its conserved first and last residue. D genes are given only for firm matches.

V: TRBV7-2; D: TRBD1; J: TRBJ2-1; CDR3: CASSLAGTAYNEQFF; DNA: TGTGCCAGCAGCTTAGCCGGGACAGCCTACAATGAGCAGTTCTTC
V: TRBV14; D: TRBD1; J: TRBJ2-1; CDR3: CASSQRTGSNEQFF; DNA: TGTGCCAGCAGCCAGAGGACAGGGTCCAATGAGCAGTTCTTC
V: TRBV5-5; D: .; J: TRBJ2-1; CDR3: CASSLIYWGSYNEQFF; DNA: TGTGCCAGCAGCTTGATTTATTGGGGTTCCTACAATGAGCAGTTCTTC
V: TRBV7-6; D: .; J: TRBJ2-5; CDR3: CASSLTGTRETQYF; DNA: TGTGCCAGCAGCTTAACAGGGACCCGAGAGACCCAGTACTTC
V: TRBV27; D: .; J: TRBJ2-1; CDR3: CASGGRLRYNEQFF; DNA: TGTGCCAGCGGTGGGAGGCTTCGCTACAATGAGCAGTTCTTC
V: TRBV15; D: .; J: TRBJ2-2; CDR3: CATSRDREQGRGGELFF; DNA: TGTGCCACCAGCAGAGATCGGGAACAGGGGCGGGGCGGGGAGCTGTTTTTT
V: TRBV28; D: .; J: TRBJ1-1; CDR3: CASRKGYTEAFF; DNA: TGTGCCAGCAGGAAGGGATACACTGAAGCTTTCTTT
V: TRBV11-2; D: TRBD2; J: TRBJ2-1; CDR3: CASRLAGAFEQFF; DNA: TGTGCCAGCAGACTAGCGGGAGCATTTGAGCAGTTCTTC
V: TRBV4-3; D: TRBD1; J: TRBJ2-3; CDR3: CASSQGDRGRTDTQYF; DNA: TGCGCCAGCAGCCAAGGGGACAGGGGGCGCACAGATACGCAGTATTTT
V: TRBV5-1; D: .; J: TRBJ1-5; CDR3: CASSEDRDQPQHF; DNA: TGCGCCAGCAGCGAAGACAGAGATCAGCCCCAGCATTTT
V: TRBV7-9; D: .; J: TRBJ2-5; CDR3: CASSLTGGQETQYF; DNA: TGTGCCAGCAGCTTAACGGGCGGACAAGAGACCCAGTACTTC
V: TRBV2; D: TRBD2; J: TRBJ2-2; CDR3: CASSVLLGTSGRAVGELFF; DNA: TGTGCCAGCAGTGTTCTCTTAGGGACTAGCGGGAGGGCCGTCGGGGAGCTGTTTTTT
V: TRBV10-3; D: .; J: TRBJ1-2; CDR3: CAISGGSYGYTF; DNA: TGTGCCATCAGTGGGGGATCTTATGGCTACACCTTC
V: TRBV4-2; D: .; J: TRBJ1-2; CDR3: CASSQEQAASERTF; DNA: TGTGCCAGCAGCCAAGAACAGGCGGCTTCGGAGCGCACCTTC
V: TRBV23-1; D: .; J: TRBJ2-7; CDR3: CASSPFPPGVEQYF; DNA: TGCGCCAGCAGTCCTTTTCCCCCCGGGGTCGAGCAGTACTTC
V: TRBV11-3; D: .; J: TRBJ2-1; CDR3: CASSGGQGEVGNEQFF; DNA: TGTGCCAGCAGTGGGGGGCAGGGAGAAGTGGGAAATGAGCAGTTCTTC
V: TRBV28; D: .; J: TRBJ2-4; CDR3: CASSLWGRFQYF; DNA: TGTGCCAGCAGTTTATGGGGACGGTTTCAGTACTTC
V: TRBV29-1; D: .; J: TRBJ1-2; CDR3: CSVVGPSGGYTF; DNA: TGCAGCGTTGTCGGGCCTTCGGGGGGCTACACCTTC
V: TRBV7-6; D: .; J: TRBJ2-3; CDR3: CASSRTGAEGDTQYF; DNA: TGTGCCAGCAGCAGGACGGGAGCCGAGGGGGATACGCAGTATTTT
V: TRBV4-1; D: .; J: TRBJ1-2; CDR3: CASSQEGRFYGYTF; DNA: TGCGCCAGCAGCCAAGAAGGTAGATTCTATGGCTACACCTTC
V: TRBV10-3; D: .; J: TRBJ1-1; CDR3: CAISESRLNTEAFF; DNA: TGTGCCATCAGTGAGTCCAGGCTGAACACTGAAGCTTTCTTT
V: TRBV27; D: TRBD2; J: TRBJ2-7; CDR3: CASTPEGRGVGEQYF; DNA: TGTGCCAGCACCCCTGAGGGACGGGGGGTGGGAGAGCAGTACTTC
V: TRBV4-1; D: .; J: TRBJ2-1; CDR3: CASSQGYNEQFF; DNA: TGCGCCAGCAGCCAAGGCTACAATGAGCAGTTCTTC
V: TRBV4-1; D: .; J: TRBJ1-5; CDR3: CASSQRFPQGGENQPQHF; DNA: TGCGCCAGCAGCCAGAGGTTCCCGCAAGGGGGGGAAAATCAGCCCCAGCATTTT
V: TRBV4-1; D: TRBD1; J: TRBJ2-7; CDR3: CASSQDPTGTYEQYF; DNA: TGCGCCAGCAGCCAAGATCCGACAGGGACCTACGAGCAGTACTTC
V: TRBV7-6; D: TRBD2; J: TRBJ2-2; CDR3: CASSTGLAGVGGELFF; DNA: TGTGCCAGCAGCACAGGACTAGCGGGAGTTGGCGGGGAGCTGTTTTTT
V: TRBV14; D: .; J: TRBJ2-1; CDR3: CASSQEPGVYHNEQFF; DNA: TGTGCCAGCAGCCAAGAGCCGGGAGTCTACCACAATGAGCAGTTCTTC
V: TRBV7-8; D: TRBD2; J: TRBJ2-5; CDR3: CASSLLTSGRPQETQYF; DNA: TGTGCCAGCAGCCTCTTGACTAGCGGGCGACCCCAAGAGACCCAGTACTTC
V: TRBV7-2; D: TRBD1; J: TRBJ2-5; CDR3: CASSANPGTGWLETQYF; DNA: TGTGCCAGCAGCGCTAATCCCGGGACAGGGTGGTTGGAGACCCAGTACTTC
V: TRBV7-6; D: .; J: TRBJ2-1; CDR3: CASSPISSYNEQFF; DNA: TGTGCCAGCAGCCCGATTAGCTCCTACAATGAGCAGTTCTTC
V: TRBV2; D: .; J: TRBJ1-1; CDR3: CASRETGGNTEAFF; DNA: TGTGCCAGCAGGGAGACAGGAGGGAACACTGAAGCTTTCTTT